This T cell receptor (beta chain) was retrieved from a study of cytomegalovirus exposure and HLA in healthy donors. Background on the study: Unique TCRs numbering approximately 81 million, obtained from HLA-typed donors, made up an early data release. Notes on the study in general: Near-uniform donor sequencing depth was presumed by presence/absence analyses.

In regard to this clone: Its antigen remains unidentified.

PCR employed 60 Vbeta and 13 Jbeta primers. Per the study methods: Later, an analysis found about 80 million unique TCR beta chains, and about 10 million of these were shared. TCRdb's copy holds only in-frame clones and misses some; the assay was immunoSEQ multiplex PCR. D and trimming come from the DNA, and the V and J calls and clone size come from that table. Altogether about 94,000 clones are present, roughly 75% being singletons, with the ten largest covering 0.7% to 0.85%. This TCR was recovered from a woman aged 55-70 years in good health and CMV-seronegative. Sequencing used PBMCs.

Here the CDR3 DNA reads TGTGCCACCAGCAGAGTACAGGGGGCACGGACTGAAGCTTTCTTT. Translating gives CATSRVQGARTEAFF. V gene TRBV15 combines with J gene TRBJ1-1, with TRBD1 matching over 9 bases. The CDR3 is 15 amino acids. CDR1 is LNHNV, CDR2 YYDKDF, per germline (reference sequence). Germline trimming cut 1 base from V and 5 bases from J; bases unmatched to any gene: 5.